These 27 T cell receptor beta chains originate from one sample sequenced in a study of T cells in Graves' hyperthyroidism and ophthalmopathy. Using RNA transcripts as the source, TCR beta CDR3 regions were amplified. First-round RT-PCR with HTBI primers amplified the TCR CDR3 region. TCRdb independently ran MiXCR on the multiplex PCR reads; one entry per CDR3 protein. The sample consists of around 300,000 distinct CDR3 sequences, roughly 14% of them appearing once. The sequenced sample consisted of blood. Every receptor here comes from a woman between 25 and 40 years old with Graves' hyperthyroidism.

This clonotype occurred many times. The gene calls are TRBV15 and TRBJ2-7, with 7 bases lining up with TRBD1. The V and J ends lost 1 base and 4 bases, in that order; junction bases with no gene match: 4. CDR1 and CDR2 (germline): LNHNV, YYDKDF (reference sequence). The CDR3 runs 14 residues. CDR3 DNA: TGTGCCACCAGCAGAGGACAGGGCTTGTACGAGCAGTACTTC. It encodes CATSRGQGLYEQYF.

There are many counts of this clonotype. This chain joins TRBV2 and TRBJ2-1; 9 bases match TRBD2. Germline V gene data show CDR1 as SNHLY and CDR2 as FYNNEI. CDR3 size: 16 residues. V was clipped by 9 bases and J by 7 bases; unmatched bases: 16. DNA of the CDR3: TGTGCCAGTACGACCACTGGGACTAGCCGAGGAAATGAGCAGTTCTTC. Translated, it gives CASTTTGTSRGNEQFF.

This clonotype was counted ten times or more. The chain joins TRBV4-3 to TRBJ1-5; a possible D gene is TRBD1 (6 bases). The V gene's germline CDR1 is LGHNA and CDR2 YSLEER. The germline V and J ends were trimmed by 4 bases and 2 bases, with 12 bases remaining between them. This CDR3 spans 15 amino acids. The CDR3 DNA is TGCGCCAGCAGCCCAGGGGCCGGCGGCAATCAGCCCCAGCATTTT. It translates to CASSPGAGGNQPQHF.

The genes are TRBV29-1 and TRBJ2-1; TRBD1 matches at 8 bases. Germline trimming cut 3 bases from V and 0 bases from J; bases unmatched to any gene: 10. CDR1 and CDR2 from the germline V gene are SQVTM and ANQGSEA. The CDR3 sequence is 17 residues long. CDR3 region: CSVEVQGAFSSYNEQFF. The DNA for the CDR3 is TGCAGCGTTGAGGTTCAGGGGGCCTTTAGCTCCTACAATGAGCAGTTCTTC.

This clonotype came up many times. This rearrangement joins TRBV2 to TRBJ2-7, with no clear D. Germline values: CDR1 SNHLY, CDR2 FYNNEI. The V end was cut by 3 bases, the J end by 4 bases, with 7 bases between. The CDR3 is 12 residues long. CDR3: CASSEGGYEQYF. For the CDR3, the DNA is TGTGCCAGCAGTGAGGGCGGTTACGAGCAGTACTTC.

This clonotype has a handful of counts. The chain links TRBV9 to TRBJ1-1; D remains unclear. The CDR3 spans 11 residues. CDR1 and CDR2 from the germline V gene are SGDLS and YYNGEE. V dropped 5 bases and J dropped 9 bases, with 11 bases sitting between them. In DNA, the CDR3 is TGTGCCAGCAGTGCCGGGTCCCAAGCTTTCTTT. Protein sequence: CASSAGSQAFF.

This clonotype has a count of ten or more. CDR3 sequence (DNA): TGTGCCAGCAGTTTTAGTGATGGCAGGAGGGATCACTGCACCTTC. Amino acids: CASSFSDGRRDHCTF. V and J are TRBV28 and TRBJ1-2; D gene unclear. CDR3 length equals 15 residues. V was clipped by 3 bases and J by 13 bases, with 24 bases between them. Per the germline V gene, CDR1 is MDHEN and CDR2 is SYDVKM.

This clonotype was recorded many times. This sequence joins TRBV11-3 and TRBJ2-3; either TRBD1 or TRBD2 may fit D (5 bases each). The CDR3 is 14 residues long. Looked up from germline, CDR1 is SGHNT and CDR2 is YENEEA. Trimming removed 5 bases from V and 5 bases from J, with 14 bases in between. The CDR3 sequence: CASSHRDGQDTQYF. The CDR3, as DNA: TGTGCCAGCAGCCACCGGGACGGACAAGATACGCAGTATTTT.

For this clonotype: One end of the junction fails to match germline, which may point to a read error. This chain links TRBV30 with TRBJ1-4; D possibly corresponds to TRBD1 (6 bases). This CDR3 has 17 residues. Germline V gene lookup returns CDR1 GTSNPN and CDR2 SVGIG (reference sequence). The chain's CDR3 is CAWSAVGGAATNGKLFF. For the CDR3, the DNA is TGTGCCTGGAGTGCTGTGGGGGGCGCCGCAACTAATGGAAAACTGTTTTTT.

This clonotype was recorded a few times. V gene TRBV30 combines with J gene TRBJ2-7, with D perhaps TRBD1 (5 bases). Germline V lookup: CDR1 GTSNPN, CDR2 SVGIG (reference sequence). The CDR3 consists of 14 residues. Trimming cost V 0 bases and J 0 bases, with 9 bases left between them. The CDR3 protein is CAWSVQQGSYEQYF. CDR3 nucleotide sequence: TGTGCCTGGAGTGTACAGCAGGGCTCCTACGAGCAGTACTTC.

The gene calls are TRBV19 and TRBJ1-1; D gene ambiguous. The germline V and J ends were trimmed by 4 bases and 4 bases, with 10 bases remaining between them. The germline CDR1 and CDR2 sequences are LNHDA and SQIVND (reference sequence). CDR3 size: 13 residues. The CDR3 reads CASSTTASTEAFF. The CDR3 nucleotides read TGTGCCAGTAGTACCACAGCCAGCACTGAAGCTTTCTTT.

This clonotype was recorded at least ten times. This chain links TRBV7-9 with TRBJ2-7; unclear D gene. Per germline, CDR1 SEHNR and CDR2 FQNEAQ (reference sequence). The CDR3 has 13 amino acids. Trimming took off 8 bases at V and 2 bases at J, with 13 bases between the two ends. The CDR3, as DNA: TGTGCCAGCTGGAGAGGCCAGCCCTACGAGCAGTACTTC. This translates into CASWRGQPYEQYF. Drawing the rest from reference TRBV7-9 and TRBJ2-7, the complete variable domain is DTGVSQNPRHKITKRGQNVTFRCDPISEHNRLYWYRQTLGQGPEFLTYFQNEAQLEKSRLLSDRFSAERPKGSFSTLEIQRTEQGDSAMYLCASWRGQPYEQYFGPGTRLTVT.

This clonotype was found many times. The chain combines TRBV24-1 with TRBJ1-5, with 11 bases aligning to TRBD1. This CDR3 spans 15 amino acids. The V and J ends lost 3 bases and 9 bases, in that order; junction bases with no gene match: 6. Germline CDR1 is KGHDR and CDR2 is SFDVKD. The CDR3: CATSDGQGANWPQHF. CDR3 DNA sequence: TGTGCCACCAGTGATGGACAGGGGGCCAATTGGCCCCAGCATTTT.

This clonotype has at least ten counts. The chain is built from TRBV28 and TRBJ1-5, with 7 bases aligning to TRBD1. The CDR3 extends over 14 amino acids. The germline CDR1 and CDR2 sequences are MDHEN and SYDVKM. The junction had 6 bases not matched to a gene; V was cut back by 5 bases and J by 5 bases. CDR3 loop: CASSQTGPHQPQHF. The CDR3 DNA follows: TGTGCCAGCAGTCAGACAGGGCCCCATCAGCCCCAGCATTTT.

This clonotype was observed at least ten times. The chain employs TRBV20-1 and TRBJ2-3; 7 bases are a match to TRBD1. CDR3 length equals 13 residues. CDR1 is DFQATT and CDR2 is SNEGSKA in the germline V gene (reference sequence). Losses at the gene ends were 8 bases for V and 4 bases for J; bases not matched to a gene: 9. CDR3 DNA sequence: TGCAGTCTCAACCGAGGGGGCGCAGATACGCAGTATTTT. As protein: CSLNRGGADTQYF.

This clonotype was observed many times. The rearrangement uses TRBV6-1 and TRBJ2-1, with TRBD2 matching 7 bases. In germline, CDR1 is MNHNS, CDR2 SASEGT. V was clipped by 5 bases and J by 7 bases; unmatched bases: 11. The CDR3 sequence is 15 residues long. As DNA, the CDR3 is TGTGCCAGCAGTTACAGCGGGGCTCTGGGGAATGAGCAGTTCTTC. This encodes CASSYSGALGNEQFF.

This clonotype came up a few times. This chain connects TRBV7-9 to TRBJ2-1; D is perhaps TRBD1 or TRBD2 (6 bases each). The V end was cut by 4 bases, the J end by 4 bases, with 20 bases between. Germline CDR1 is SEHNR and CDR2 is FQNEAQ (reference sequence). CDR3 length equals 17 residues. The CDR3 region has the DNA TGTGCCAGCAGCTCCGACCGACAGGCGGGGCTTTACAATGAGCAGTTCTTC. It translates to CASSSDRQAGLYNEQFF.

The J gene is TRBJ1-2, the V gene TRBV5-6, with TRBD1 identical over 10 bases. The CDR3 covers 14 residues. CDR1 and CDR2 from the germline V gene are SGHDT and YYEEEE. The J segment lost 4 bases and the V segment lost 5 bases, leaving 5 bases of the junction unmatched. The CDR3 sequence: CASRRTGGTYGYTF. CDR3 DNA sequence: TGTGCCAGCAGAAGGACAGGGGGAACCTATGGCTACACCTTC.

This clonotype occurred many times. V gene TRBV7-2 combines with J gene TRBJ1-1, with unresolved D. Looked up from germline, CDR1 is SGHTA and CDR2 is FQGNSA. This CDR3 spans 14 amino acids. Trimming removed 5 bases at V and 1 base at J, with 11 bases between. In DNA form, the CDR3 reads TGTGCCAGCAGCATAAACCCGGCGAACACTGAAGCTTTCTTT. Translating gives CASSINPANTEAFF.

V is TRBV30 and J is TRBJ2-3, with TRBD2 identical over 7 bases. V shed 2 bases and J 0 bases; nucleotides not matched to a gene: 2. The CDR3 contains 14 residues. Per germline, CDR1 GTSNPN and CDR2 SVGIG (reference sequence). CDR3 amino acids: CAWSRGVSTDTQYF. In nucleotides, the CDR3 is TGTGCCTGGAGTCGGGGGGTAAGCACAGATACGCAGTATTTT.

This clonotype was seen ten or more times. This rearrangement joins TRBV7-2 to TRBJ1-6, with 8 bases that match TRBD1. CDR1 and CDR2 (germline): SGHTA, FQGNSA. Trimming cost V 7 bases and J 10 bases; bases outside gene matches: 6. The CDR3 is made up of 13 amino acids. The CDR3 sequence: CASTGQGDSPLHF. The CDR3, as DNA: TGTGCCAGCACCGGACAGGGTGACTCACCCCTCCACTTT.

This rearrangement joins TRBV6-2 or TRBV6-3 to TRBJ1-1; 12 bases match TRBD1. Trimming at V came to 7 bases and at J to 6 bases, leaving 9 bases not matched to a gene. This CDR3 region has 15 residues. CDR1 and CDR2 (germline): MNHEY, SVGEGT. The CDR3 loop reads CASTNLRDRGPEAFF. CDR3 DNA sequence: TGTGCCAGCACCAATTTACGGGACAGGGGGCCTGAAGCTTTCTTT.

The sample holds many counts of this clonotype. The chain carries TRBV12-3 or TRBV12-4 and TRBJ1-6, with D tentatively TRBD1 (6 bases). Deletions cut 5 bases from V and 9 bases from J, with 11 bases between. The CDR3 is 13 residues long. CDR3 nucleotides: TGTGCCAGCAGTACAGGGACTTCTTCACCCCTCCACTTT. Translating gives CASSTGTSSPLHF.

This clonotype was seen more than once but under ten times. The V and J genes are TRBV5-1 and TRBJ2-3; 13 bases match TRBD2. V lost 4 bases and J lost 1; bases outside the gene matches: 18. Germline V gene data show CDR1 as SGHRS and CDR2 as YFSETQ. This CDR3 is 21 amino acids long. The CDR3 is CASSPRPPGLAGRRGTDTQYF. The CDR3 DNA is TGCGCCAGCAGCCCTCGCCCCCCGGGACTAGCGGGAAGGCGGGGCACAGATACGCAGTATTTT.

This clonotype was counted at least ten times. The chain links TRBV28 to TRBJ2-2; 7 bases map to TRBD2. V was pared by 2 bases and J by 4 bases, with 1 base of the junction left unmatched. CDR3 length: 14 residues. CDR1 MDHEN and CDR2 SYDVKM come from the germline V gene. The CDR3 reads CASSLREATGELFF. CDR3 DNA: TGTGCCAGCAGTTTACGGGAGGCCACCGGGGAGCTGTTTTTT.

The rearrangement links TRBV7-9 to TRBJ2-1, with D maybe TRBD1 (6 bases). V was cut by 6 bases and J by 6 bases, with 15 bases left in between. There are 14 residues in the CDR3. Germline CDR1 SEHNR, CDR2 FQNEAQ (reference sequence). This CDR3 reads CASSPRGGANEQFF. Here the CDR3 DNA reads TGTGCCAGCAGTCCGAGAGGGGGAGCCAATGAGCAGTTCTTC. Full variable domain (missing parts from reference TRBV7-9 and TRBJ2-1): DTGVSQNPRHKITKRGQNVTFRCDPISEHNRLYWYRQTLGQGPEFLTYFQNEAQLEKSRLLSDRFSAERPKGSFSTLEIQRTEQGDSAMYLCASSPRGGANEQFFGPGTRLTVL.

The chain recombines TRBV20-1 with TRBJ2-1; 8 bases fit TRBD2. V shed 0 bases, J shed 4 bases, and the junction held 14 bases outside the gene matches. Germline V gene lookup returns CDR1 DFQATT and CDR2 SNEGSKA (reference sequence). This CDR3 has 18 residues. Here the CDR3 reads CSARDSFGGGLRYNEQFF. Here the CDR3 DNA reads TGCAGTGCTAGAGATTCGTTCGGGGGGGGCCTCCGGTACAATGAGCAGTTCTTC.